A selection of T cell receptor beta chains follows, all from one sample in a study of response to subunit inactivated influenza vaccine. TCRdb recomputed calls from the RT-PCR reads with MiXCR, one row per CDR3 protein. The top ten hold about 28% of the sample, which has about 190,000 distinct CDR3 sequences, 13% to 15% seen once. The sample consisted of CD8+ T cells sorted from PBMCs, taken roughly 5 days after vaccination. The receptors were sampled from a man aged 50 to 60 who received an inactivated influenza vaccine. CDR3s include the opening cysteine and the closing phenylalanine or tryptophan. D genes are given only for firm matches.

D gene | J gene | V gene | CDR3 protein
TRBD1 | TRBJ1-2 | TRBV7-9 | CASSLAVRGYYGYTF
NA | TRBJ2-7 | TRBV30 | CAWSLGGEQYF
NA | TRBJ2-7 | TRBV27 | CASGNWGNEQYF
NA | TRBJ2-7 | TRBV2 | CASREDRSNLYEQYF
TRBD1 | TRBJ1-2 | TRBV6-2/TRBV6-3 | CASRIHTGTAGPYGYTF
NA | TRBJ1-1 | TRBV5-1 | CASSLGVEAFF
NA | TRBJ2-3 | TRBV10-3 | CAISASTSYTDTQYF
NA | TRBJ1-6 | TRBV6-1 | CASSPGFSYNSPLHF
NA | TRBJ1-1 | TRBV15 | CATSRVGAITEAFF
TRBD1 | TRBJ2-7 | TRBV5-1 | CASSPGQGSYEQYF
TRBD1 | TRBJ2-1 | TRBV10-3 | CAISARDRANEQFF
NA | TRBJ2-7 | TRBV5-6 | CASSLGAWEQYF
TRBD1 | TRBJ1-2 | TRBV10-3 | CAIRDDRGPGYTF
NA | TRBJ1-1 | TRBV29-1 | CSVEPQGQVEAFF
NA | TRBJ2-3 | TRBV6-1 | CASRPQDTDTQYF